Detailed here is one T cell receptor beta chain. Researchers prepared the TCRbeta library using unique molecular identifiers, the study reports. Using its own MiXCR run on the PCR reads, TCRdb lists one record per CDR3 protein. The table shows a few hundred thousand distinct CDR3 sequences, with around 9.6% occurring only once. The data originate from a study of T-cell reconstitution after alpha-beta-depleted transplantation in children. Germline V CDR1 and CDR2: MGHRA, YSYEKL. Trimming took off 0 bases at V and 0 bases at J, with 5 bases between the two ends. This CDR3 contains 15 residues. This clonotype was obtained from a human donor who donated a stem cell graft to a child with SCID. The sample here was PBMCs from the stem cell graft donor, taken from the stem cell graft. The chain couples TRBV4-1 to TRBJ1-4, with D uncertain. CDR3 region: CASSQEGSTNEKLFF. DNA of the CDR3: TGCGCCAGCAGCCAAGAGGGTTCAACTAATGAAAAACTGTTTTTT.